The rows below give T cell receptor beta chains drawn from one sample of a study of T cells in Graves' hyperthyroidism and ophthalmopathy. TCRdb processed the multiplex PCR reads anew with MiXCR; each CDR3 protein has one entry. The sample carries under 400,000 distinct CDR3 sequences, about 12% recorded once. The material sequenced was blood. The receptor source for this set is a woman between 18 and 30 years old with Graves' hyperthyroidism. Both conserved end residues are trimmed from each CDR3. The order of the fields is J gene, V gene, clone size, CDR3 length, CDR3 protein. Part of the rows lack a size; the others show once, few, many or a class for expanded clones.

>TRBJ2-6|TRBV6-2/TRBV6-3|many|16
ASSYSPGQHSGANVLT
>TRBJ2-1|TRBV10-3|many|13
AISDLISGGNEQF
>TRBJ2-1|TRBV28|many|12
ASKGLAGANEQF
>TRBJ2-2|TRBV6-2/TRBV6-3|few|13
AIQTGSRLFGELF
>TRBJ2-1|TRBV7-2|few|16
ASSLQLGLAGSYNEQF
>TRBJ2-7|TRBV7-9|many|13
ASSKGLAGGYEQY
>TRBJ2-7|TRBV9|few|13
ASSPTGQGVYEQY
>TRBJ1-5|TRBV20-1|many|11
SARRQANQPQH
>TRBJ2-1|TRBV4-2|few|13
ASSDEESSANEQF
>TRBJ2-5|TRBV5-6|few|12
ASSFEGAPGTQY
>TRBJ1-4|TRBV2|many|11
ASSEDKNEKLF
>TRBJ2-3|TRBV7-3|many|16
ASSFVEKREGPPDTQY
>TRBJ2-2|TRBV9|many|11
ASSRPVVGELF
>TRBJ2-1|TRBV5-4|NA|10
ASSVGETEQF
>TRBJ2-4|TRBV7-2|few|16
ASSFPQLPSGWGNIQY
>TRBJ2-7|TRBV7-9|NA|11
ASSWDRGYEQY
>TRBJ1-6|TRBV20-1|once|11
SVIPYYNSPLH
>TRBJ2-5|TRBV18|many|14
ASSPAGTSGRETQY
>TRBJ1-2|TRBV28|many|12
ASTRATGGDGYT
>TRBJ2-1|TRBV6-1|many|15
ASSEALLTSGSNEQF
>TRBJ1-6|TRBV20-1|NA|12
SAWGGQDNSPLH
>TRBJ2-3|TRBV6-1|many|14
ASKLLAGGFTDTQY
>TRBJ2-7|TRBV2|many|11
ASRGTEFYEQY
>TRBJ1-5|TRBV10-3|many|14
AISDGGKPSNQPQH
>TRBJ2-2|TRBV11-2|many|14
ASAVQAGSVTGELF
>TRBJ2-3|TRBV20-1|many|14
SAGTGGAPSTDTQY
>TRBJ2-1|TRBV5-1|many|13
ASSYLAGEYNEQF
>TRBJ1-5|TRBV29-1|many|11
SAAGQGNQPQH
>TRBJ2-7|TRBV27|few|13
ASSLPGTGGKEQY
>TRBJ1-5|TRBV12-3/TRBV12-4|many|12
ASSLLADAQPQH
>TRBJ2-3|TRBV20-1|many|11
SARREEGDTQY
>TRBJ1-5|TRBV28|many|15
ASSSNLDRWGNQPQH
>TRBJ1-2|TRBV5-6|few|11
ASSFGRESGYT
>TRBJ2-3|TRBV7-6|many|12
ASSGDISTDTQY
>TRBJ1-5|TRBV6-4|NA|12
ASSETGSNQPQH
>TRBJ1-5|TRBV19|NA|12
ASRTRQGNQPQH
>TRBJ2-1|TRBV4-1|many|15
ASSQSRASGRYNEQF
>TRBJ1-4|TRBV5-1|many|14
ASSRGQLPENEKLF
>NA|TRBV12-3/TRBV12-4|few|13
ASSLRGSSYNEQY
>TRBJ1-5|TRBV6-4|few|12
ASSESGGEQPQH
>TRBJ2-2|TRBV4-1|few|14
ASSLAVGPNTGELF
>TRBJ2-1|TRBV5-1|many|13
ASSFQGGNNNEQF
>TRBJ2-1|TRBV11-2|many|11
ASSPPAYNEQF
>TRBJ1-4|TRBV4-3|few|14
ASSRGDQWGGEKLF
>TRBJ1-2|TRBV7-9|few|11
ASRRGRDYGYT
>TRBJ2-3|TRBV12-3/TRBV12-4|many|10
ASESIGDTQY